In its sample, the clone carrying this TCR beta chain was seen many times. What it recognizes is unknown. Using unique molecular identifiers, the investigators prepared the TCRbeta library. In TCRdb, the PCR reads were re-called with MiXCR into one record per CDR3 protein. The profile shows 65,000 to 70,000 distinct CDR3 sequences, 4.9% of them singletons. V lost 8 bases to trimming and J lost 9 bases; unmatched junction nucleotides: 15. Germline values: CDR1 ENHRY, CDR2 SYGVKD. The CDR3 consists of 15 residues. This sample stems from a study of T-cell reconstitution after alpha-beta-depleted transplantation in children. General study results and limits: When one year had passed after transplant, most T-cell counts and diversity came from newly produced T cells. Several hundred graft clones that had expanded were reportedly the source of alpha-beta T cells about two months after transplant.

This TCR derives from a boy in the first two years of life who had a stem cell transplant for acute myeloid leukemia, so the T cells may come from the graft donor. This chain links TRBV10-3 with TRBJ2-1; 8 bases fit TRBD1. Here the sequenced sample was PBMCs, mostly from graft donor cells, taken 180 days after TCRalphabeta/CD19-depleted stem cell transplant. Written as DNA, the CDR3 is TGTGCCATCTCACAGGAGACAGGGGCAAGTAGTGAGCAGTTCTTC. As protein: CAISQETGASSEQFF.